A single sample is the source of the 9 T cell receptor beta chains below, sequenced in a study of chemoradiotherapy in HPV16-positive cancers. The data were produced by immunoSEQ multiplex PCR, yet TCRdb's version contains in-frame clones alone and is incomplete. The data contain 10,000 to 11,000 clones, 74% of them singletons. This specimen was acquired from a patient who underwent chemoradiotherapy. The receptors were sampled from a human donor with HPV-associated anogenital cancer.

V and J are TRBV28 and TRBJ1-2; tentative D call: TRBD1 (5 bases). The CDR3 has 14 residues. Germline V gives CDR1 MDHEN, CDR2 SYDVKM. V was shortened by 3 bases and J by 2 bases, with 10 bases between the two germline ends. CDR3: CASSLEGTNYGYTF. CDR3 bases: TGTGCCAGCAGTTTGGAAGGGACCAACTATGGCTACACCTTC.

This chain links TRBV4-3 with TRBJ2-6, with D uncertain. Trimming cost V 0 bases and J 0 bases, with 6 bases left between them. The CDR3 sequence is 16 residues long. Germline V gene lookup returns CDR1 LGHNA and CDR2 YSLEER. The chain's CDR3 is CASSQDQGSGANVLTF. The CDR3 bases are TGCGCCAGCAGCCAAGATCAAGGCTCTGGGGCCAACGTCCTGACTTTC.

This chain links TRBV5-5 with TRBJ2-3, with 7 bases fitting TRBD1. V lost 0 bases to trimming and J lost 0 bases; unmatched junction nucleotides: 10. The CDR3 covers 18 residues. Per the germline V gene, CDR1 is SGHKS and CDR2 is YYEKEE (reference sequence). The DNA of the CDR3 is TGTGCCAGCAGCTTGGCCGGTCTCGGGACAGCTAGCACAGATACGCAGTATTTT. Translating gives CASSLAGLGTASTDTQYF. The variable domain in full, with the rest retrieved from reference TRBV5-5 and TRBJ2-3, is DAGVTQSPTHLIKTRGQQVTLRCSPISGHKSVSWYQQVLGQGPQFIFQYYEKEERGRGNFPDRFSARQFPNYSSELNVNALLLGDSALYLCASSLAGLGTASTDTQYFGPGTRLTVL.

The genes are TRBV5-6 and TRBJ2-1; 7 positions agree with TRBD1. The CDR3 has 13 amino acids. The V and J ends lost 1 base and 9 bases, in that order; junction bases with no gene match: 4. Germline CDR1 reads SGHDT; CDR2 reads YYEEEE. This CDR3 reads CASSLKRDSEQFF. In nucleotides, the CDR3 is TGTGCCAGCAGCTTGAAGAGGGACAGTGAGCAGTTCTTC.

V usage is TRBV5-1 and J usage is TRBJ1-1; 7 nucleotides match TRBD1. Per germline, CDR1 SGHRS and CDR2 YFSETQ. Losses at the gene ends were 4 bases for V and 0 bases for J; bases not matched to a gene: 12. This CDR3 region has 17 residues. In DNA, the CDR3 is TGCGCCAGCAGCCGATCGGGACAGCTCTTTATGAACACTGAAGCTTTCTTT. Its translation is CASSRSGQLFMNTEAFF.

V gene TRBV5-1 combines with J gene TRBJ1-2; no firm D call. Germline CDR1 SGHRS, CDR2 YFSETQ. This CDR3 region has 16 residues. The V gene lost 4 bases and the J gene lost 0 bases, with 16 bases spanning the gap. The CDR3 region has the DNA TGCGCCAGCAGCCTCCGGCCCGCCGCGTCTAACTATGGCTACACCTTC. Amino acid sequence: CASSLRPAASNYGYTF. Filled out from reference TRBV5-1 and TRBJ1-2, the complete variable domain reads KAGVTQTPRYLIKTRGQQVTLSCSPISGHRSVSWYQQTPGQGLQFLFEYFSETQRNKGNFPGRFSGRQFSNSRSEMNVSTLELGDSALYLCASSLRPAASNYGYTFGSGTRLTVV.

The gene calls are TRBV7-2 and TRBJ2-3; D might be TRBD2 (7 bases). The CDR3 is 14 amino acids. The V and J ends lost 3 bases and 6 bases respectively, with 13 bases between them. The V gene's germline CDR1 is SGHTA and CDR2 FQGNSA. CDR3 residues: CASSFPGGWDTQYF. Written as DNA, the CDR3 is TGTGCCAGCAGCTTTCCGGGGGGCTGGGATACGCAGTATTTT.

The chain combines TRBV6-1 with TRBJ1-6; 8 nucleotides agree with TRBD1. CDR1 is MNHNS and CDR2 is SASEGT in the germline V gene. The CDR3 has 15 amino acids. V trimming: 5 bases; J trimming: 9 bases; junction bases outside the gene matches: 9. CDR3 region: CASSSTGTGGSPLHF. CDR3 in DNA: TGTGCCAGCAGTTCAACCGGGACAGGTGGTTCACCCCTCCACTTT.

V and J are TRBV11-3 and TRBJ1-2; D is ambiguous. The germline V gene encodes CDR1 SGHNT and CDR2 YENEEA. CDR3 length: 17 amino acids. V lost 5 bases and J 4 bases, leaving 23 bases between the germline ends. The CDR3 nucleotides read TGTGCCAGCAGCCCCTGGCGGACCCAAGAAGGTATCTATGGCTACACCTTC. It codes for CASSPWRTQEGIYGYTF.